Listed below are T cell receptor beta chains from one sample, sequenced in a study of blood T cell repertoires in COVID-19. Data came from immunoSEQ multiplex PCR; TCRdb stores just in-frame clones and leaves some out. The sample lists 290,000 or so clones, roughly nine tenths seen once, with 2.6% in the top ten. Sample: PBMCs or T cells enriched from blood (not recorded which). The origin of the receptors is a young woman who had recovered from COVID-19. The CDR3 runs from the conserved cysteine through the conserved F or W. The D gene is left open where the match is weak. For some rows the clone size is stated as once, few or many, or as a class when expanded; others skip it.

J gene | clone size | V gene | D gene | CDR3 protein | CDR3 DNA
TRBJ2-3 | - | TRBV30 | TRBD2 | CACSAGLAGRDTQYF | TGTGCCTGTAGTGCGGGACTAGCGGGGAGAGATACGCAGTATTTT
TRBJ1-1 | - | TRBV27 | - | CASSYRAHTEAFF | TGTGCCAGCAGTTACAGGGCCCACACTGAAGCTTTCTTT
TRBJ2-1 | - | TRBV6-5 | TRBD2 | CASSRGVGAYNEQFF | TGTGCCAGCAGCCGGGGGGTGGGAGCTTACAATGAGCAGTTCTTC
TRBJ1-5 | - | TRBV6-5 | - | CASSNRVDQPQHF | TGTGCCAGCAGCAACAGGGTAGATCAGCCCCAGCATTTT
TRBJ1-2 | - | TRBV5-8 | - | CASSRTGINYGYTF | TGTGCCAGCAGCCGTACAGGGATCAACTATGGCTACACCTTC
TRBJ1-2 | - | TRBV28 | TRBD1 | CASSPQGAGLGSGYTF | TGTGCCAGCAGTCCCCAGGGGGCGGGGTTGGGGTCTGGCTACACCTTC
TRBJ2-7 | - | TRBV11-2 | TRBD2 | CASRSGLAGSYEQYF | TGTGCCTCCCGGAGTGGACTAGCGGGTTCCTACGAGCAGTACTTC
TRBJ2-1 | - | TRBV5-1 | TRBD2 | CASSLKTSGLRSNEQFF | TGCGCCAGCAGCTTGAAAACTAGCGGCCTGAGAAGCAATGAGCAGTTCTTC
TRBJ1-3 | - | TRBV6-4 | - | CASSGEEEASGNTIYF | TGTGCCAGCAGTGGTGAAGAGGAAGCCTCTGGAAACACCATATATTTT
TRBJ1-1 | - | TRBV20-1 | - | CSASPDTEAFF | TGCAGTGCTAGTCCCGACACTGAAGCTTTCTTT
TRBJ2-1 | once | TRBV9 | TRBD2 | CASSGGLAGFEQFF | TGTGCCAGCAGCGGGGGACTAGCGGGGTTTGAGCAGTTCTTC
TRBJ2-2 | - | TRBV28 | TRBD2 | CASSRREFDTGELFF | TGTGCCAGCAGCAGGCGGGAGTTCGACACCGGGGAGCTGTTTTTT
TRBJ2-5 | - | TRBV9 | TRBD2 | CASSVGLAGGSVYQETQYF | TGTGCCAGCAGCGTAGGACTAGCGGGAGGCTCGGTCTACCAAGAGACCCAGTACTTC
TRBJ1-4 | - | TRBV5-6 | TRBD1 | CASSSTGDSTNEKLFF | TGTGCCAGCAGCTCTACAGGGGACTCAACTAATGAAAAACTGTTTTTT
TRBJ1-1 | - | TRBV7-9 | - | CASSSMKGLLTEAFF | TGTGCCAGCAGCTCCATGAAGGGACTGCTCACTGAAGCTTTCTTT
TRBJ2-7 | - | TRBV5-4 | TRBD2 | CASSSGERDRGYEQYF | TGTGCCAGCAGCTCCGGTGAGCGGGATAGGGGCTACGAGCAGTACTTC
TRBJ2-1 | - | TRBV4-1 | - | CASSQGGGDEQFF | TGCGCCAGCAGCCAAGGGGGCGGCGATGAGCAGTTCTTC
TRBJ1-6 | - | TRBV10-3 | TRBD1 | CAIRDVGQGDNSPLHF | TGTGCCATCAGGGACGTAGGGCAGGGGGATAATTCACCCCTCCACTTT
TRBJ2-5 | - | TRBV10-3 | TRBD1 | CAISESGTGVETQYF | TGTGCCATCAGTGAGTCGGGGACAGGGGTAGAGACCCAGTACTTC
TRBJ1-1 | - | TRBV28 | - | CASTTPGGVSEAFF | TGTGCCAGCACCACTCCCGGGGGGGTCAGCGAAGCTTTCTTT
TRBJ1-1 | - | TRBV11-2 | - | CASSLVGGNTEAFF | TGTGCCAGCAGCTTAGTTGGAGGGAACACTGAAGCTTTCTTT
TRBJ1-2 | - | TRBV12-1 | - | CASSFGGGAYFYGYTF | -
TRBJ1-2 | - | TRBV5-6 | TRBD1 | CASSVGTGGANYGYTF | TGTGCCAGCAGCGTAGGGACAGGGGGGGCGAACTATGGCTACACCTTC